A single sample is the source of the 20 T cell receptor beta chains below, sequenced in a study of blood T cell repertoires in COVID-19 (dated by TCRdb to 2018 to 2021). Libraries were prepared through the immunoSEQ multiplex PCR assay. TCRdb limited this immuneACCESS table to in-frame rearrangements with V and J called. A share of clones is missing; checked studies link under half to unresolved V genes, and the rest is unexplained. Across this sample there are some 120,000 clones, with over 75% seen only once. Jointly, the top ten make up 25% to 30% of the sample. Material for sequencing was peripheral blood. The receptors were gathered from a woman older than 75 with acute or convalescent COVID-19.

The CDR3 loop is CASRWGADEKLFF. The CDR3 region has the DNA TGTGCCAGCCGATGGGGCGCGGATGAAAAACTGTTTTTT. The V and J genes are TRBV25-1 and TRBJ1-4; a weak D match, TRBD1 (5 bases). The CDR3 extends over 13 amino acids. Germline V CDR1 and CDR2: MGHDK, SYGVNS. V lost 8 bases and J 6 bases, leaving 13 bases between the germline ends.

The gene calls are TRBV5-1 and TRBJ2-3; a possible D gene is TRBD2 (5 bases). This CDR3 spans 13 amino acids. Germline values: CDR1 SGHRS, CDR2 YFSETQ. The ends were cut back, 5 bases at V and 2 bases at J, with 9 bases in the middle. The CDR3 protein is CASRLDITDTQYF. CDR3 nucleotides: TGCGCCAGCAGACTAGACATCACAGATACGCAGTATTTT.

V is TRBV7-2 and J is TRBJ2-7, with 9 bases identical to TRBD2. The CDR3 has 16 amino acids. The J segment lost 5 bases and the V segment lost 3 bases, leaving 11 bases of the junction unmatched. Germline V gives CDR1 SGHTA, CDR2 FQGNSA. In DNA, the CDR3 is TGTGCCAGCAGCTTCCAGCAGCTAGCGGGGCTTAACGAGCAGTACTTC. Amino acid sequence: CASSFQQLAGLNEQYF.

This clone showed up just once. The chain is built from TRBV29-1 and TRBJ2-2, with D perhaps TRBD2 (5 bases). In germline, CDR1 is SQVTM, CDR2 ANQGSEA. This CDR3 has 14 residues. V was clipped by 4 bases and J by 5 bases, with 14 bases between them. In nucleotides, the CDR3 is TGCAGCGTTGGGGCGGCGGGTCCGACCGGGGAGCTGTTTTTT. This sequence encodes CSVGAAGPTGELFF.

The J gene is TRBJ1-6, the V gene TRBV5-6, with D unresolved. Trimming took 4 bases from V and 3 from J, leaving 14 bases between them. This CDR3 region has 16 residues. The germline V gene has CDR1 SGHDT and CDR2 YYEEEE. CDR3 region: CASSKTKDFYNSPLHF. As DNA, the CDR3 is TGTGCCAGCAGCAAAACCAAGGACTTCTATAATTCACCCCTCCACTTT.

This chain uses TRBV9 with TRBJ1-1; unclear D gene. The ends were cut back, 0 bases at V and 4 bases at J, with 10 bases in the middle. Germline CDR1 SGDLS, CDR2 YYNGEE. The CDR3 covers 14 residues. The CDR3 loop is CASSVGSSGTEAFF. The CDR3 DNA follows: TGTGCCAGCAGCGTAGGGAGTTCTGGCACTGAAGCTTTCTTT.

The chain is built from TRBV10-3 and TRBJ1-1, with a tentative D call TRBD1 (6 bases). Per germline, CDR1 ENHRY and CDR2 SYGVKD. The CDR3 covers 13 residues. Trimming took off 10 bases at V and 0 bases at J, with 12 bases between the two ends. The CDR3 sequence: CATHRDMNTEAFF. As DNA, the CDR3 is TGTGCCACCCACCGGGACATGAACACTGAAGCTTTCTTT.

This rearrangement joins TRBV5-1 to TRBJ2-7, with a tentative D call TRBD1 (6 bases). Trimming took 2 bases from V and 7 from J, leaving 16 bases between them. The CDR3 consists of 14 residues. CDR1 is SGHRS, CDR2 YFSETQ, per germline. The CDR3 DNA follows: TGCGCCAGCAGCTTACAGGGCCGCCTGGGGGAGCAGTACTTC. It translates to CASSLQGRLGEQYF.

The V call is TRBV27, the J call TRBJ1-6; 8 bases line up with TRBD1. V shed 0 bases and J 7 bases; nucleotides not matched to a gene: 5. Germline lookup yields CDR1 MNHEY and CDR2 SMNVEV (reference sequence). CDR3 size: 16 residues. CDR3 residues: CASSLSGQGRNSPLHF. The CDR3 DNA is TGTGCCAGCAGTTTATCCGGACAGGGCCGAAATTCACCCCTCCACTTT.

The CDR3 loop is CASSITTGTSEQFF. Here the CDR3 DNA reads TGTGCCAGCAGCATAACGACAGGGACAAGTGAGCAGTTCTTC. This chain connects TRBV7-2 to TRBJ2-1, with 7 positions matching TRBD1. The CDR3 is 14 residues long. V lost 5 bases, J lost 9 bases, and 10 bases stayed unmatched. Germline CDR1 and CDR2: SGHTA and FQGNSA.

This chain connects TRBV10-1 to TRBJ1-4, with 8 bases aligning to TRBD1. Losses at the gene ends were 9 bases for V and 6 bases for J; bases not matched to a gene: 15. This CDR3 has 16 amino acids. Germline CDR1 and CDR2: WNHNN and SYGVQD (reference sequence). The DNA of the CDR3 is TGCGCCAGGCATGGGTTGGACAGGGAAGATTATGAAAAACTGTTTTTT. Translation: CARHGLDREDYEKLFF.

The rearrangement uses TRBV5-1 and TRBJ2-7, with TRBD1 matching over 7 bases. From germline, CDR1 is SGHRS and CDR2 YFSETQ. After removal of 4 bases from V and 3 bases from J, the junction contained 7 bases not matched to a gene. This CDR3 is 14 amino acids long. The DNA of the CDR3 is TGCGCCAGCAGCATCGGGACAGCCCTCTACGAGCAGTACTTC. Protein sequence: CASSIGTALYEQYF.

The chain links TRBV7-9 to TRBJ2-3; D remains unclear. V was pared by 4 bases and J by 6 bases, with 11 bases between. CDR1 is SEHNR and CDR2 is FQNEAQ in the germline V gene (reference sequence). The CDR3 is made up of 13 amino acids. The DNA for the CDR3 is TGTGCCAGCAGCTCCCTCTCTCGGGATACGCAGTATTTT. This gives the protein CASSSLSRDTQYF.

This chain joins TRBV9 and TRBJ1-2, with TRBD1 matching over 9 bases. J lost 8 bases, V lost 0 bases, and 5 bases had no gene match. The CDR3 extends over 14 amino acids. CDR1 is SGDLS and CDR2 is YYNGEE in the germline V gene. The DNA of the CDR3 is TGTGCCAGCAGCGTAGCAAGGACAGGGGACGGCTACACCTTC. Translating it yields CASSVARTGDGYTF.

V usage is TRBV6-6 and J usage is TRBJ2-7; 10 nucleotides match TRBD2. The CDR3 runs to 14 residues. With 4 bases clipped from V and 2 bases from J, the junction kept 2 bases outside the gene matches. CDR1 MNHNY and CDR2 SVGAGI come from the germline V gene (reference sequence). CDR3 sequence: CASSWTSGTYEQYF. DNA of the CDR3: TGTGCCAGCAGTTGGACTAGCGGTACCTACGAGCAGTACTTC.

The chain employs TRBV2 and TRBJ2-7; perhaps TRBD1 as D (5 bases). This CDR3 is 14 amino acids long. Looked up from germline, CDR1 is SNHLY and CDR2 is FYNNEI. V lost 7 bases, J lost 1 base, and 14 bases lay in between. The CDR3 region has the DNA TGTGCCAGCATGGGGCGGCGCCCGTCCTACGAGCAGTACGTC. Translated, it gives CASMGRRPSYEQYV.

This sequence joins TRBV28 and TRBJ1-3, with a tentative D call TRBD1 (5 bases). Per the germline V gene, CDR1 is MDHEN and CDR2 is SYDVKM. This CDR3 contains 13 residues. The V gene lost 8 bases and the J gene lost 3 bases, with 11 bases spanning the gap. Here the CDR3 DNA reads TGTGCCAGCGATGGGGCGGATGGAAACACCATATATTTT. This encodes CASDGADGNTIYF.

The chain has TRBV19 and TRBJ2-1; maybe TRBD2 (5 bases). V was pared by 3 bases and J by 3 bases, with 9 bases between. This CDR3 region has 14 residues. Germline CDR1 reads LNHDA; CDR2 reads SQIVND (reference sequence). The CDR3 DNA follows: TGTGCCAGTAGTATTCGAGGGAGCTACAATGAGCAGTTCTTC. Translating it yields CASSIRGSYNEQFF.

The chain is built from TRBV9 and TRBJ1-1; 9 positions match TRBD1. The CDR3 runs 14 residues. The V and J ends lost 2 bases and 11 bases, in that order; junction bases with no gene match: 10. CDR1 is SGDLS, CDR2 YYNGEE, per germline. In nucleotides, the CDR3 is TGTGCCAGCAGCGTCCTACAGGGGGCTTCGGAGGCTTTCTTT. It encodes CASSVLQGASEAFF.

The chain links TRBV3-1 (or the pseudogene TRBV3-2) to TRBJ2-1, with 9 positions matching TRBD1. J gave up 7 bases and V 4 bases, and 5 bases lay outside the gene matches. Germline-derived CDR1 and CDR2 are LGHDT and YNNKEL (reference sequence). The CDR3 spans 14 residues. The CDR3 DNA is TGTGCCAGCAGCCGGGACAGGGTCGTAAATGAGCAGTTCTTC. It is translated as CASSRDRVVNEQFF.